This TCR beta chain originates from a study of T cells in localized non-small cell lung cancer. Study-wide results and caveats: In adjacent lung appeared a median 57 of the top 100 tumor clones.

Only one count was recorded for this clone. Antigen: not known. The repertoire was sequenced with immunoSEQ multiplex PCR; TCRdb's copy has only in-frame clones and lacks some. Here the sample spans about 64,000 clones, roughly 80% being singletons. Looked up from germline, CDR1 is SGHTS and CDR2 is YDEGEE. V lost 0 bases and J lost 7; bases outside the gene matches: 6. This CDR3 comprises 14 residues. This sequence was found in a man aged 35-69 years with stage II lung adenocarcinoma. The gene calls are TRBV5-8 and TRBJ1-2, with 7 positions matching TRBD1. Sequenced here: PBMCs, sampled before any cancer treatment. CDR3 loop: CASSLVAGGTGYTF. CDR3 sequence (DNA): TGTGCCAGCAGCTTGGTTGCAGGGGGGACTGGCTACACCTTC. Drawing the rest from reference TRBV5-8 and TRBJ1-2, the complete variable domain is EAGVTQSPTHLIKTRGQQATLRCSPISGHTSVYWYQQALGLGLQFLLWYDEGEERNRGNFPPRFSGRQFPNYSSELNVNALELEDSALYLCASSLVAGGTGYTFGSGTRLTVV.